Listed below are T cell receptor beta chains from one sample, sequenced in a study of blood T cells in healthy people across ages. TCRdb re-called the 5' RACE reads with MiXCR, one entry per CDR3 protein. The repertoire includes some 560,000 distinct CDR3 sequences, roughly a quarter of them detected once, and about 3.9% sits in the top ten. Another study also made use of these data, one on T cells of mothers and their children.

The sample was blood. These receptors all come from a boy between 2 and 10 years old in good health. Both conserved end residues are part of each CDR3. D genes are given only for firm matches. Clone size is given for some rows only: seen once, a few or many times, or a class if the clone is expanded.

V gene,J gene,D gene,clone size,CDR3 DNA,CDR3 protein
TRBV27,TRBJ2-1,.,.,TGTGCCAGCAGTTTATCCTCGCTGAGCTCCTACAATGAGCAGTTCTTC,CASSLSSLSSYNEQFF
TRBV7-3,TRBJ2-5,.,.,TGTGCCAGCAGCTTTAGCGCCACGGAGACCCAGTACTTC,CASSFSATETQYF
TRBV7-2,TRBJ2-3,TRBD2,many,TGTGCCAGCGGACTAGGGGGCACAGATACGCAGTATTTT,CASGLGGTDTQYF
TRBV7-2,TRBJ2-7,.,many,TGTGCCAGCAGCTCCCAATACGAGCAGTACTTC,CASSSQYEQYF
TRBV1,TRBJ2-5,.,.,TGCACCAGCAGCCAAGAGCCCTCACTAGGGGAGACCCAGTACTTC,CTSSQEPSLGETQYF
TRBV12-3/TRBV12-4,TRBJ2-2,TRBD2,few,TGTGCCAGCAGACCAAATAGCGGGAGGAACACCGGGGAGCTGTTTTTT,CASRPNSGRNTGELFF
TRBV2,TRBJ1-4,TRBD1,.,TGTGCCAGCAGTGAAACCGACAGGGCGGGTGAAAAACTGTTTTTT,CASSETDRAGEKLFF
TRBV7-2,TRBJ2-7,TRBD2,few,TGTGCCAGCAGCTTAGTTGGCCGCCTAGCGGGAGGCCCCTCCTACGAGCAGTACTTC,CASSLVGRLAGGPSYEQYF
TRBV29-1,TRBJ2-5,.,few,TGCAGCGTTGAAGAGAGGAAGGAGTGGACCTGGGAGACCCAGTACTTC,CSVEERKEWTWETQYF
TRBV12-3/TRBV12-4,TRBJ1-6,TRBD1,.,TGTGCCAGCAGTTTAAACAGGGGAGTATCACCCCTCCACTTT,CASSLNRGVSPLHF
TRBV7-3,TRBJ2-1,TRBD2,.,TGTGCCAGCAGCTCGACTAGCGGTCAATGGGATGAGCAGTTCTTC,CASSSTSGQWDEQFF
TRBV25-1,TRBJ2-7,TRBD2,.,TGTGCCAGCAGTGATGGCGGGAGTCCCCGTTCCGAGCAGTACTTC,CASSDGGSPRSEQYF
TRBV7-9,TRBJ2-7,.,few,TGTGCCAGCAGCCGAGCTGGGCTGGGCAACGAGCAGTACTTC,CASSRAGLGNEQYF
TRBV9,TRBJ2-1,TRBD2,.,TGTGCCAGCAGCGGTGGACTAGCGGTCCGCCGAGATGTGAATGAGCAGTTCTTC,CASSGGLAVRRDVNEQFF
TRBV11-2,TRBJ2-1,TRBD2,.,TGTGCCAGCAGCTCCATTTTTAAAGCGGGAAGTGACAATGAGCAGTTCTTC,CASSSIFKAGSDNEQFF
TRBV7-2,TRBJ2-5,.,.,TGTGCCAGCAGCTTAGTAGTTATGGAGACCCAGTACTTC,CASSLVVMETQYF